This T cell receptor (beta chain) was found in a study of blood T cell repertoires in COVID-19. The wider study: COVID-19 samples collected from the United States, Italy and Spain covered acute and convalescent phases. PBMCs, B-cell-depleted T cells, or T cells were the source of the cDNA or gDNA that made up the material.

Authors' processing steps: Scientists estimated how many nucleated cells there were by amplifying reference gene primers. Using immunoSEQ multiplex PCR, the repertoire was profiled, and TCRdb retains in-frame clones only, with some absent. V, J and clone size are taken as reported in that table, and D and trimming were inferred from the DNA itself. The table lists roughly 260,000 clones, around 92% of them singletons, with around 2.6% in the top ten. Germline lookup yields CDR1 LNHDA and CDR2 SQIVND (reference sequence). This CDR3 is 16 amino acids long. Trimming removed 1 base from V and 9 bases from J; junction bases left unmatched: 11.

The TCR originated in a person aged 18-29 years with COVID-19, enrolled during active disease. V is TRBV19 and J is TRBJ2-7, with TRBD2 matching over 11 bases. Input material: peripheral blood. CDR3 sequence reads: CASSIAETSGIYRQYF. The DNA for the CDR3 is TGTGCCAGTAGTATAGCGGAGACTAGCGGGATCTACAGGCAGTACTTC.